This T cell receptor (beta chain) came from a study of blood T cell repertoires in COVID-19. Study as a whole: Whether acute or convalescent, the COVID-19 samples came from the United States, Italy and Spain. T cells, B-cell-depleted T cells, or PBMCs provided the cDNA or gDNA that served as material.

As handled by the study authors: Amplified reference gene primers provided the basis for estimating nucleated cell counts. The repertoire was sequenced with immunoSEQ multiplex PCR; TCRdb's copy has only in-frame clones and lacks some. From that table come the V and J calls and clone size; the DNA was used to work out D and trimming. The sample yields fewer than 200,000 clones, around 72% seen once. The sequence was obtained from a woman over 75 with acute or convalescent COVID-19. The sample consisted of peripheral blood.

The chain's CDR3 is CSVGGLLSSGANVLTF. CDR3 in DNA: TGCAGCGTTGGTGGCCTACTATCCTCTGGGGCCAACGTCCTGACTTTC. J is TRBJ2-6 and V is TRBV29-1; no firm D call. The CDR3 is made up of 16 amino acids. Germline V lookup: CDR1 SQVTM, CDR2 ANQGSEA. The V end was cut by 4 bases, the J end by 0 bases, with 13 bases between.